The 32 T cell receptor beta chains below were found in one sample sequenced in a study of OX40 agonist ivuxolimab in advanced cancers. Sequencing used immunoSEQ multiplex PCR; TCRdb keeps in-frame clones, though not all of them. The repertoire holds some 60,000 clones, with 86% as singletons. Material: CD4+ or CD8+ T cells sorted from blood, obtained in a trial of the OX40 agonist ivuxolimab. Receptor source: an adult with an advanced solid tumor such as melanoma, head and neck, liver or kidney cancer.

The rearrangement joins TRBV28 to TRBJ2-4, with 7 bases matching TRBD2. Germline assignment: CDR1 MDHEN and CDR2 SYDVKM. This CDR3 is built from 16 residues. Trimming cost V 6 bases and J 0 bases; bases outside gene matches: 8. The CDR3 sequence: CASSARGVIAKNIQYF. The CDR3, as DNA: TGTGCCAGCAGCGCCCGGGGGGTGATAGCCAAAAACATTCAGTACTTC.

V is TRBV28 and J is TRBJ2-7; D remains ambiguous. The CDR3 is 13 amino acids. The V gene lost 5 bases and the J gene lost 4 bases, with 12 bases spanning the gap. Germline-derived CDR1 and CDR2 are MDHEN and SYDVKM. The CDR3 reads CASSPDRGYEQYF. The CDR3 nucleotides read TGTGCCAGCAGTCCCGACCGTGGGTACGAGCAGTACTTC.

The chain links TRBV6-5 to TRBJ2-7; perhaps TRBD2 as D (6 bases). CDR1 and CDR2 (germline): MNHEY, SVGAGI. The CDR3 has 14 residues. Trimming removed 7 bases at V and 6 bases at J, with 19 bases between. CDR3 sequence: CASTRGTPLGEQYF. In DNA form, the CDR3 reads TGTGCCAGCACCCGAGGGACTCCACTGGGCGAGCAGTACTTC.

J is TRBJ2-2 and V is TRBV15, with 7 bases aligning to TRBD1. The CDR3 spans 18 residues. CDR1 and CDR2 from the germline V gene are LNHNV and YYDKDF (reference sequence). J lost 0 bases, V lost 7 bases, and 14 bases had no gene match. CDR3 sequence (DNA): TGTGCCACCAACCGAAACCCCAGGGACAGTCCGAACACCGGGGAGCTGTTTTTT. It specifies CATNRNPRDSPNTGELFF.

This clone was seen more than once but under ten times. The gene calls are TRBV28 and TRBJ2-2; D not certain. The germline CDR1 and CDR2 sequences are MDHEN and SYDVKM. V was clipped by 6 bases and J by 0 bases, with 5 bases between them. CDR3 size: 13 residues. Written as DNA, the CDR3 is TGTGCCAGCAGGGGGACGAACACCGGGGAGCTGTTTTTT. Encoded protein: CASRGTNTGELFF.

This sequence joins TRBV18 and TRBJ1-2; 8 bases match TRBD1. This CDR3 has 13 residues. CDR1 is KGHSH and CDR2 is LQKENI in the germline V gene. V lost 3 bases to trimming and J lost 4 bases; unmatched junction nucleotides: 1. The CDR3 sequence is CASSPDRAYGYTF. CDR3 sequence (DNA): TGTGCCAGCTCACCGGACAGGGCCTATGGCTACACCTTC. Full variable domain (remainder filled in from reference TRBV18 and TRBJ1-2): NAGVMQNPRHLVRRRGQEARLRCSPMKGHSHVYWYRQLPEEGLKFMVYLQKENIIDESGMPKERFSAEFPKEGPSILRIQQVVRGDSAAYFCASSPDRAYGYTFGSGTRLTVV.

The J gene is TRBJ1-1, the V gene TRBV4-1; D is undetermined. Trimming shortened V by 4 bases and J by 7 bases, and 13 bases separated the two germline ends. The CDR3 loop spans 13 amino acids. Germline values: CDR1 MGHRA, CDR2 YSYEKL. This CDR3 is CASSLFMEGEAFF. The CDR3 bases are TGCGCCAGCAGCCTTTTCATGGAGGGTGAAGCTTTCTTT.

The chain has TRBV19 and TRBJ1-5; D is uncertain. This CDR3 spans 11 amino acids. Germline CDR1 reads LNHDA; CDR2 reads SQIVND (reference sequence). Trimming left V 5 bases short and J 3 bases short, with 2 bases between. CDR3 DNA sequence: TGTGCCAGTAGTGACAATCAGCCCCAGCATTTT. Translation gives CASSDNQPQHF.

The V call is TRBV28, the J call TRBJ1-4; D perhaps matches TRBD1 (5 bases). Germline loops: CDR1 MDHEN, CDR2 SYDVKM. This CDR3 region has 14 residues. Between the trimmed V and J ends, which lost 4 bases and 5 bases, there was a span of 11 bases. The CDR3 nucleotides are TGTGCCAGCAGTTCGGGGCTACGCAATGAAAAACTGTTTTTT. Protein: CASSSGLRNEKLFF.

The chain couples TRBV2 to TRBJ1-1; no clear D. This CDR3 comprises 13 residues. V dropped 5 bases and J dropped 1 base, with 8 bases sitting between them. CDR1 is SNHLY and CDR2 is FYNNEI in the germline V gene. In nucleotides, the CDR3 is TGTGCCAGCAGTTTTCATGGGAACACTGAAGCTTTCTTT. Residues: CASSFHGNTEAFF.

This clone was detected once. This chain links TRBV5-1 with TRBJ2-5, with 9 bases matching TRBD2. The CDR3 loop spans 15 amino acids. Germline CDR1 reads SGHRS; CDR2 reads YFSETQ. The junction had 5 bases not matched to a gene; V was cut back by 0 bases and J by 5 bases. In DNA, the CDR3 is TGCGCCAGCAGCTTGGGACTAGCGGCTGGGGAGACCCAGTACTTC. Its translation is CASSLGLAAGETQYF.

The chain joins TRBV27 to TRBJ2-4, with 9 positions matching TRBD2. Germline values: CDR1 MNHEY, CDR2 SMNVEV (reference sequence). The CDR3 is 17 amino acids. V shed 7 bases, J shed 0 bases, and the junction held 10 bases outside the gene matches. The CDR3 DNA follows: TGTGCCAGCACCACTAGGGCTAGCGGGGTAGCCAAAAACATTCAGTACTTC. This encodes CASTTRASGVAKNIQYF.

The DNA of the CDR3 is TGTGCCACTATGGTGGGGACAGGGAGCAGACACGAGCAGTACTTC. It is translated as CATMVGTGSRHEQYF. The J gene is TRBJ2-7, the V gene TRBV10-3; 9 bases are shared with TRBD1. Per germline, CDR1 ENHRY and CDR2 SYGVKD. The J segment lost 5 bases and the V segment lost 10 bases, leaving 15 bases of the junction unmatched. This CDR3 contains 15 residues.

The chain carries TRBV21-1 and TRBJ1-5; the table names TRBD1, a call not compared with the DNA. TRBV21-1 is listed as a pseudogene. The CDR3 totals 14 residues. The CDR3 coding sequence is TGTGCCAGCAGCGAAACAGGGTCTGGTCAGCCCCAGCATTTT. Residues: CASSETGSGQPQHF.

The rearrangement joins TRBV7-3 to TRBJ2-1; D is possibly TRBD2 (6 bases). The length of the CDR3 is 15 residues. The germline CDR1 and CDR2 sequences are SGHTA and FQGTGA. Trimming took off 5 bases at V and 2 bases at J, with 13 bases between the two ends. The CDR3 coding sequence is TGTGCCAGCAGCACCCGGGAGAAGACCTACAATGAGCAGTTCTTC. Its translation: CASSTREKTYNEQFF.

Comments on this clone: Germline is not matched at one junction end, which may reflect a read error. The same CDR3 arises from other DNA sequences in this sample as well. The chain recombines TRBV7-9 with TRBJ2-5; 9 bases are shared with TRBD1. Germline V CDR1 and CDR2: SEHNR, FQNEAQ (reference sequence). The CDR3 is 14 amino acids. CDR3 amino acids: CASSLGTGKETQYF. In DNA form, the CDR3 reads TGCGCCAGCAGCTTAGGGACAGGGAAGGAGACCCAGTACTTC. Using reference TRBV7-9 and TRBJ2-5 for the parts outside the CDR3, the full variable domain is DTGVSQNPRHKITKRGQNVTFRCDPISEHNRLYWYRQTLGQGPEFLTYFQNEAQLEKSRLLSDRFSAERPKGSFSTLEIQRTEQGDSAMYLCASSLGTGKETQYFGPGTRLLVL.

The genes are TRBV10-1 and TRBJ1-5; D call uncertain. Trimming shortened V by 3 bases and J by 6 bases, and 12 bases separated the two germline ends. The CDR3 runs 14 residues. In germline, CDR1 is WNHNN, CDR2 SYGVQD (reference sequence). The CDR3 DNA sequence: TGCGCCAGCAGTGAAGGCCGGGTTGGTCAGCCCCAGCATTTT. It yields the protein CASSEGRVGQPQHF.

The V and J genes are TRBV19 and TRBJ1-5; perhaps TRBD1 as D (6 bases). Germline lookup yields CDR1 LNHDA and CDR2 SQIVND (reference sequence). This CDR3 is built from 15 residues. V was cut by 6 bases and J by 0 bases, with 12 bases left in between. DNA for the CDR3: TGTGCCAGTAGCTGGGACATCCATAGCAATCAGCCCCAGCATTTT. It is translated as CASSWDIHSNQPQHF.

The chain couples TRBV6-5 to TRBJ1-1; tentative D call: TRBD1 (5 bases). This CDR3 region has 13 residues. Germline lookup yields CDR1 MNHEY and CDR2 SVGAGI. V lost 5 bases and J lost 1, with 8 bases in between. CDR3 sequence reads: CASSLTGNTEAFF. CDR3 coding DNA: TGTGCCAGCAGTCTAACAGGGAACACTGAAGCTTTCTTT.

The rearrangement joins TRBV9 to TRBJ2-6; D is undetermined. The CDR3 has 15 amino acids. Trimming took off 1 base at V and 0 bases at J, with 5 bases between the two ends. Per germline, CDR1 SGDLS and CDR2 YYNGEE. CDR3 in DNA: TGTGCCAGCAGCGTAAGAGTCTCTGGGGCCAACGTCCTGACTTTC. Its translation is CASSVRVSGANVLTF.

The chain carries TRBV25-1 and TRBJ2-7; TRBD1 matches at 8 bases. CDR1 is MGHDK and CDR2 is SYGVNS in the germline V gene. The CDR3 has 13 residues. V shed 11 bases, J shed 4 bases, and the junction held 10 bases outside the gene matches. The CDR3 reads CAAYGTGAYEQYF. In DNA form, the CDR3 reads TGTGCCGCGTACGGGACAGGAGCTTACGAGCAGTACTTC.

The chain is built from TRBV5-4 and TRBJ1-1, with D perhaps matching TRBD1 (6 bases). Germline CDR1 reads SGHNT; CDR2 reads YYREEE (reference sequence). This CDR3 spans 13 amino acids. V lost 0 bases, J lost 11 bases, and 14 bases lay in between. The CDR3 sequence is CASSLARQVDAFF. The DNA of the CDR3 is TGTGCCAGCAGCTTGGCCCGACAGGTTGACGCTTTCTTT.

This clone was found once. Different DNA sequences within this sample yield the same CDR3. The chain has TRBV6-6 and TRBJ2-2, with D unresolved. Germline loops: CDR1 MNHNY, CDR2 SVGAGI (reference sequence). This CDR3 contains 14 residues. V dropped 2 bases and J dropped 2 bases, with 6 bases sitting between them. The CDR3 reads CASSYRGNTGELFF. The CDR3, as DNA: TGTGCCAGCAGTTACCGCGGCAACACCGGGGAGCTGTTTTTT.

The J gene is TRBJ1-1, the V gene TRBV5-1; D gene uncertain. The germline gives CDR1 SGHRS, CDR2 YFSETQ. The CDR3 has 13 residues. Trimming removed 4 bases from V and 5 bases from J, with 12 bases in between. The CDR3 loop is CASSLSIKTEAFF. The CDR3 coding sequence is TGCGCCAGCAGCCTGAGTATTAAGACTGAAGCTTTCTTT.

The chain recombines TRBV5-1 with TRBJ2-7; 10 nucleotides agree with TRBD1. This CDR3 has 14 residues. J was trimmed by 5 bases and V by 7 bases; bases with no gene match: 9. The V gene's germline CDR1 is SGHRS and CDR2 YFSETQ. The CDR3 spells CASCLGQGFDEQYF. The CDR3 bases are TGCGCCAGCTGTTTGGGACAGGGGTTCGACGAGCAGTACTTC.

Here the CDR3 reads CASSDMSGYSNQPQHF. In DNA form, the CDR3 reads TGTGCCAGCAGTGACATGTCGGGGTATAGCAATCAGCCCCAGCATTTT. The chain employs TRBV28 and TRBJ1-5; the D is unclear. CDR3 length: 16 residues. CDR1 is MDHEN and CDR2 is SYDVKM in the germline V gene. The V end lost 5 bases, the J end lost 0 bases, and 14 bases lay between the germline ends.

CDR3 bases: TGCGCCAGCAACGGAAGAACAGGGTTTAACACCGGGGAGCTGTTTTTT. Translating it yields CASNGRTGFNTGELFF. The chain combines TRBV5-1 with TRBJ2-2, with a possible D match to TRBD1 (6 bases). CDR1 and CDR2 (germline): SGHRS, YFSETQ. The length of the CDR3 is 16 residues. With 6 bases removed from V and 2 bases from J, the gap between germline ends came to 17 bases.

The chain uses TRBV4-1 and TRBJ1-2; 7 bases match TRBD1. The V and J ends lost 7 bases and 0 bases, in that order; junction bases with no gene match: 11. Germline V gives CDR1 MGHRA, CDR2 YSYEKL. The CDR3 sequence is 16 residues long. The CDR3 reads CASNAPGTASNYGYTF. Here the CDR3 DNA reads TGCGCCAGCAACGCACCCGGGACAGCTTCTAACTATGGCTACACCTTC.

The gene calls are TRBV28 and TRBJ2-3, with a possible D match to TRBD1 (6 bases). CDR1 is MDHEN and CDR2 is SYDVKM in the germline V gene. The ends were cut back, 5 bases at V and 0 bases at J, with 12 bases in the middle. The CDR3 loop spans 15 amino acids. The CDR3 nucleotides are TGTGCCAGCAGTCGAGGCGGACAGAGCACAGATACGCAGTATTTT. This codes for CASSRGGQSTDTQYF.

This chain joins TRBV30 and TRBJ1-1; weak D call: TRBD1 (5 bases). This CDR3 has 13 residues. CDR1 and CDR2 (germline): GTSNPN, SVGIG (reference sequence). Deletions cut 3 bases from V and 4 bases from J, with 12 bases between. CDR3 DNA sequence: TGTGCCTGGAGCCCAGGGAGGGCCACTGAAGCTTTCTTT. Its protein product is CAWSPGRATEAFF.

The genes are TRBV7-8 and TRBJ1-4, with TRBD1 matching 8 bases. The CDR3 has 15 amino acids. The germline V gene encodes CDR1 SGHVS and CDR2 FQNEAQ. Trimming cost V 1 base and J 4 bases; bases outside gene matches: 2. For the CDR3, the DNA is TGTGCCAGCAGCTTAGTAGGACAGGGTAATGAAAAACTGTTTTTT. Encoded protein: CASSLVGQGNEKLFF.

The genes are TRBV4-2 and TRBJ2-1, with TRBD2 matching over 7 bases. This CDR3 has 16 amino acids. Germline trimming cut 0 bases from V and 9 bases from J; bases unmatched to any gene: 11. CDR1 and CDR2 (germline): LGHNA, YNFKEQ. The CDR3 DNA reads TGTGCCAGCAGCCAAGATCTTGGCGGGAGTAGCAGTGAGCAGTTCTTC. Translation gives CASSQDLGGSSSEQFF.